This T cell receptor (beta chain) is drawn from a study of PD-1 blockade in classical Hodgkin lymphoma. Whole-study results and caveats: The authors excluded patients who started nivolumab under 1 year after ASCT. TCR diversity at baseline was reported to be reduced in newly diagnosed patients relative to healthy donors.

Germline values: CDR1 MNHNS, CDR2 SASEGT. The CDR3 runs 14 residues. V was shortened by 4 bases and J by 0 bases, with 7 bases between the two germline ends. This clone is a singleton in its sample. No antigen is known for it. Measured with immunoSEQ multiplex PCR; TCRdb has only the in-frame clones, and not every one. This sample has tens of thousands of clones; 70% occur once, and the top ten carry about 24%. Brentuximab vedotin exposure varied, and every patient relapsed after autologous stem cell transplantation. This specimen consisted of peripheral blood mononuclear cells (PBMCs), obtained before the second cycle of nivolumab. The chain joins TRBV6-1 to TRBJ1-3; the D is unclear. The sequence derives from a human donor with classical Hodgkin lymphoma. The CDR3 bases are TGTGCCAGCAGTGTTGAACTCTCTGGAAACACCATATATTTT. This sequence encodes CASSVELSGNTIYF.